The present TCR beta chain was sequenced within a study of vaccination and CD4 T cells after COVID-19 (dated 2022 in TCRdb). Broadly, across the study: Convalescent patients had a positive SARS-CoV-2 result on nasal swab PCR, and of these patients, several had mild disease and one had severe disease. Six males and four females were included in the convalescent cohort, with two Hispanic individuals, seven Caucasians, two Asians and one multiracial person represented. Each participant got two doses of either the Pfizer-BioNTech BNT162b2 vaccine (n=8) or the Moderna mRNA-1273 vaccine (n=2). Post-COVID blood samples were collected from convalescent patients a median of around 100 days after diagnosis, with a range of about 30 to 180 days. Post-vaccine blood samples were taken a median of around 70 days after the second vaccine dose, with a range of roughly 13 to 250 days. A few convalescent patients were sampled both early after vaccination (day 14) and late after vaccination (days 161 to 241). The cultures were stimulated with overlapping spike peptide pools from SARS-CoV-2 and from the common cold coronaviruses HCoV-NL63, HCoV-OC43 and HCoV-229E. Control cultures used a CEFX viral epitope pool as positive control, an HIV-1 Nef peptide pool as negative control, or no peptide. In around nine COVID-19 convalescent patients and a few infection-naive healthy vaccine recipients, the spike-specific CD4+ TCR repertoire before mRNA vaccination was compared with the repertoire after mRNA vaccination.

The research as a whole found: Nearly all vaccine-specific clones in convalescent patients (304 of 307) were mono-reactive for SARS-CoV-2 spike rather than cross-reactive with common cold coronaviruses. In convalescent patients, a median approximately 83% of post-vaccine SARS-CoV-2-reactive clones were detected only after vaccination, suggesting vaccine-specific priming. The study included relatively few convalescent patients and did not analyze early timepoints after natural infection. Although the median number of SARS-CoV-2-reactive clonotypes went up from some 23 after infection to some 40 after vaccination, the increase was not significant.

Including cysteine and phenylalanine, the CDR3 has 15 amino acids. Only the CDR3 portion is preserved as DNA: 45 bases, with reading frame beginning at the first base. V drops 0 bases and J drops 0 bases, leaving 9 bases in between. From the germline V gene (reference sequence), CDR1 is SGHNT and CDR2 is YYREEE. Library method: PCR. TCR sequencing of DNA from cultured CD4+ T cells used the Oncomine TCR Beta short-read assay at the Johns Hopkins FTIC core. The QIAamp micro DNA kit was used to extract genomic DNA from the cultured CD4+ T cells. Oncomine TCR Beta libraries from cultured CD4+ T cells were pooled using unique dual indexes and sequenced on an Illumina iSeq 100. The source study handled its data this way. Non-productive sequences were filtered out, and CDR3s that did not start with C, did not end with F or W, or were shorter than 7 amino acids were discarded. Antigen-specific clonotypes were identified with the MANAFEST web application by comparing peptide-stimulated wells with reference and other culture wells. An FDR below 0.05, an odds ratio above 5, and a productive frequency above 0.1% in at least two of three replicate wells were required for clones to be considered positive. A clonotype was classed as cross-reactive if the clonotype showed significant expansion both in SARS-CoV-2 spike wells and in at least one common cold coronavirus spike condition. Using R version 3.6.1, CDR3 homology was evaluated through Levenshtein distances (stringdist) along with unrooted phylogenetic trees (ape). TCRdb itself trimmed the public reads at Q25 with fastp, ran MiXCR and retained productive beta chains. Every CDR3 protein is listed once, alongside the most common genes and DNA of its rows. Clone size and V and J calls follow TCRdb, not the original study. The sample contains tens of thousands of distinct CDR3 sequences, approximately 30% of them found a single time. The ten biggest clones cover 9.5% to 12% of the sample.

This sample's time point label indicates: late sampling 161 to 241 days after vaccination in three convalescent patients. The treatment or condition label, read with the paper, signifies: approximately 9-day PBMC culture with coronavirus spike peptide pools or control peptides (ViraFEST assay). The ViraFEST assay was used in the study, in which antigen-specific T cells were expanded with peptide pools and expanded clonotypes were subsequently identified by TCR sequencing. The convalescent patients' positive SARS-CoV-2 PCR tests were from March to December 2020, which was before the Alpha, Beta and Delta variants emerged in the United States. PBMCs were cultured at 1.5 million to 2.5 million per well in IMDM supplemented with 5% human AB serum and about 9.5 IU/ml IL-2, with 9.5 to 10 ug/ml peptide pools added. On days 3 and 7, half of the culture medium was replaced with fresh IL-2-containing medium. Once the cells had been in culture for about 10 days, the EasySep CD4+ T cell isolation kit was used to isolate CD4+ T cells by negative selection. Ficoll-Paque Plus gradient centrifugation was used to isolate PBMCs from whole blood, and the isolated PBMCs were then either used fresh or cryopreserved at -140C. Each culture condition was generally run in triplicate wells.

As regards this clonotype: Its antigen target is currently unknown. Qualities for individual bases were not recorded, and no much larger clone is one base off.

Rearrangement joined TRBV5-4 to TRBJ2-5; a confident D gene designation cannot be given. This specimen was CD4+ T cells from blood, cultured in vitro, taken about 7 months after SARS-CoV-2 vaccination. This TCR derives from a human donor who had recovered from COVID-19. The base sequence is TGTGCCAGCAGCTTGGGGGCCGGGTACCAAGAGACCCAGTACTTC. It translates as CASSLGAGYQETQYF.